This T cell receptor (beta chain) derives from a study of cytomegalovirus exposure and HLA in healthy donors. Primers for the PCR totalled 60 Vbeta and 13 Jbeta. The assay was immunoSEQ multiplex PCR, and TCRdb's table has in-frame clones only and misses some. The sample consists of around 250,000 clones, over 90% of them appearing once. The CDR3 extends over 17 amino acids. CDR1 and CDR2 (germline): MGHRA, YSYEKL. V shed 0 bases and J 3 bases; nucleotides not matched to a gene: 6. This clone appeared a single time. This clonotype was sampled from a girl aged 2-10 years in good health and CMV-seronegative. The chain employs TRBV4-1 and TRBJ2-2, with 8 bases matching TRBD1. Material: PBMCs. The CDR3 sequence: CASSQEIAGGYTGELFF. The CDR3 coding sequence is TGCGCCAGCAGCCAAGAAATCGCAGGGGGCTACACCGGGGAGCTGTTTTTT.